This T cell receptor beta chain was identified in a study of Ad26.COV2.S vaccination and SARS-CoV-2 variants. Study details: Once, or twice with 56 days between doses, Ad26.COV2.S was given intramuscularly.

Study-wide points: Relative to placebo recipients, vaccine recipients exhibited elevated spike-specific TCR breadth. Participants given vaccine showed non-spike TCR breadth similar to that of placebo recipients.

The treatment: around 19 received Ad26.COV2.S at low or high dose, single or two shots; about 5 received placebo; per-sample allocation not given. Specimens were obtained on day 63 following the first vaccine or placebo injection. The individual, an adult aged 18-55 years, was a donor in Boston. Of note for this clone: Antigen specificity is unknown.

Using immunoSEQ multiplex PCR, the repertoire was profiled, and TCRdb retains in-frame clones only, with some absent. The data contain more than 300,000 clones, roughly 89% of them singletons. Sample: peripheral blood, taken in a trial of Ad26.COV2.S vaccine versus placebo. This receptor was taken from a person between 18 and 65 years old who received the Ad26.COV2.S COVID-19 vaccine or a placebo.

CDR3: CASSDWTVSNQPQHF. CDR3 nucleotide sequence: TGTGCCAGCAGCGATTGGACAGTTAGCAATCAGCCCCAGCATTTT. The chain combines TRBV7-8 with TRBJ1-5, with a possible D match to TRBD1 (6 bases). The V gene's germline CDR1 is SGHVS and CDR2 FQNEAQ. V shed 5 bases and J shed 0 bases, with 11 bases lying between them. CDR3 size: 15 residues.